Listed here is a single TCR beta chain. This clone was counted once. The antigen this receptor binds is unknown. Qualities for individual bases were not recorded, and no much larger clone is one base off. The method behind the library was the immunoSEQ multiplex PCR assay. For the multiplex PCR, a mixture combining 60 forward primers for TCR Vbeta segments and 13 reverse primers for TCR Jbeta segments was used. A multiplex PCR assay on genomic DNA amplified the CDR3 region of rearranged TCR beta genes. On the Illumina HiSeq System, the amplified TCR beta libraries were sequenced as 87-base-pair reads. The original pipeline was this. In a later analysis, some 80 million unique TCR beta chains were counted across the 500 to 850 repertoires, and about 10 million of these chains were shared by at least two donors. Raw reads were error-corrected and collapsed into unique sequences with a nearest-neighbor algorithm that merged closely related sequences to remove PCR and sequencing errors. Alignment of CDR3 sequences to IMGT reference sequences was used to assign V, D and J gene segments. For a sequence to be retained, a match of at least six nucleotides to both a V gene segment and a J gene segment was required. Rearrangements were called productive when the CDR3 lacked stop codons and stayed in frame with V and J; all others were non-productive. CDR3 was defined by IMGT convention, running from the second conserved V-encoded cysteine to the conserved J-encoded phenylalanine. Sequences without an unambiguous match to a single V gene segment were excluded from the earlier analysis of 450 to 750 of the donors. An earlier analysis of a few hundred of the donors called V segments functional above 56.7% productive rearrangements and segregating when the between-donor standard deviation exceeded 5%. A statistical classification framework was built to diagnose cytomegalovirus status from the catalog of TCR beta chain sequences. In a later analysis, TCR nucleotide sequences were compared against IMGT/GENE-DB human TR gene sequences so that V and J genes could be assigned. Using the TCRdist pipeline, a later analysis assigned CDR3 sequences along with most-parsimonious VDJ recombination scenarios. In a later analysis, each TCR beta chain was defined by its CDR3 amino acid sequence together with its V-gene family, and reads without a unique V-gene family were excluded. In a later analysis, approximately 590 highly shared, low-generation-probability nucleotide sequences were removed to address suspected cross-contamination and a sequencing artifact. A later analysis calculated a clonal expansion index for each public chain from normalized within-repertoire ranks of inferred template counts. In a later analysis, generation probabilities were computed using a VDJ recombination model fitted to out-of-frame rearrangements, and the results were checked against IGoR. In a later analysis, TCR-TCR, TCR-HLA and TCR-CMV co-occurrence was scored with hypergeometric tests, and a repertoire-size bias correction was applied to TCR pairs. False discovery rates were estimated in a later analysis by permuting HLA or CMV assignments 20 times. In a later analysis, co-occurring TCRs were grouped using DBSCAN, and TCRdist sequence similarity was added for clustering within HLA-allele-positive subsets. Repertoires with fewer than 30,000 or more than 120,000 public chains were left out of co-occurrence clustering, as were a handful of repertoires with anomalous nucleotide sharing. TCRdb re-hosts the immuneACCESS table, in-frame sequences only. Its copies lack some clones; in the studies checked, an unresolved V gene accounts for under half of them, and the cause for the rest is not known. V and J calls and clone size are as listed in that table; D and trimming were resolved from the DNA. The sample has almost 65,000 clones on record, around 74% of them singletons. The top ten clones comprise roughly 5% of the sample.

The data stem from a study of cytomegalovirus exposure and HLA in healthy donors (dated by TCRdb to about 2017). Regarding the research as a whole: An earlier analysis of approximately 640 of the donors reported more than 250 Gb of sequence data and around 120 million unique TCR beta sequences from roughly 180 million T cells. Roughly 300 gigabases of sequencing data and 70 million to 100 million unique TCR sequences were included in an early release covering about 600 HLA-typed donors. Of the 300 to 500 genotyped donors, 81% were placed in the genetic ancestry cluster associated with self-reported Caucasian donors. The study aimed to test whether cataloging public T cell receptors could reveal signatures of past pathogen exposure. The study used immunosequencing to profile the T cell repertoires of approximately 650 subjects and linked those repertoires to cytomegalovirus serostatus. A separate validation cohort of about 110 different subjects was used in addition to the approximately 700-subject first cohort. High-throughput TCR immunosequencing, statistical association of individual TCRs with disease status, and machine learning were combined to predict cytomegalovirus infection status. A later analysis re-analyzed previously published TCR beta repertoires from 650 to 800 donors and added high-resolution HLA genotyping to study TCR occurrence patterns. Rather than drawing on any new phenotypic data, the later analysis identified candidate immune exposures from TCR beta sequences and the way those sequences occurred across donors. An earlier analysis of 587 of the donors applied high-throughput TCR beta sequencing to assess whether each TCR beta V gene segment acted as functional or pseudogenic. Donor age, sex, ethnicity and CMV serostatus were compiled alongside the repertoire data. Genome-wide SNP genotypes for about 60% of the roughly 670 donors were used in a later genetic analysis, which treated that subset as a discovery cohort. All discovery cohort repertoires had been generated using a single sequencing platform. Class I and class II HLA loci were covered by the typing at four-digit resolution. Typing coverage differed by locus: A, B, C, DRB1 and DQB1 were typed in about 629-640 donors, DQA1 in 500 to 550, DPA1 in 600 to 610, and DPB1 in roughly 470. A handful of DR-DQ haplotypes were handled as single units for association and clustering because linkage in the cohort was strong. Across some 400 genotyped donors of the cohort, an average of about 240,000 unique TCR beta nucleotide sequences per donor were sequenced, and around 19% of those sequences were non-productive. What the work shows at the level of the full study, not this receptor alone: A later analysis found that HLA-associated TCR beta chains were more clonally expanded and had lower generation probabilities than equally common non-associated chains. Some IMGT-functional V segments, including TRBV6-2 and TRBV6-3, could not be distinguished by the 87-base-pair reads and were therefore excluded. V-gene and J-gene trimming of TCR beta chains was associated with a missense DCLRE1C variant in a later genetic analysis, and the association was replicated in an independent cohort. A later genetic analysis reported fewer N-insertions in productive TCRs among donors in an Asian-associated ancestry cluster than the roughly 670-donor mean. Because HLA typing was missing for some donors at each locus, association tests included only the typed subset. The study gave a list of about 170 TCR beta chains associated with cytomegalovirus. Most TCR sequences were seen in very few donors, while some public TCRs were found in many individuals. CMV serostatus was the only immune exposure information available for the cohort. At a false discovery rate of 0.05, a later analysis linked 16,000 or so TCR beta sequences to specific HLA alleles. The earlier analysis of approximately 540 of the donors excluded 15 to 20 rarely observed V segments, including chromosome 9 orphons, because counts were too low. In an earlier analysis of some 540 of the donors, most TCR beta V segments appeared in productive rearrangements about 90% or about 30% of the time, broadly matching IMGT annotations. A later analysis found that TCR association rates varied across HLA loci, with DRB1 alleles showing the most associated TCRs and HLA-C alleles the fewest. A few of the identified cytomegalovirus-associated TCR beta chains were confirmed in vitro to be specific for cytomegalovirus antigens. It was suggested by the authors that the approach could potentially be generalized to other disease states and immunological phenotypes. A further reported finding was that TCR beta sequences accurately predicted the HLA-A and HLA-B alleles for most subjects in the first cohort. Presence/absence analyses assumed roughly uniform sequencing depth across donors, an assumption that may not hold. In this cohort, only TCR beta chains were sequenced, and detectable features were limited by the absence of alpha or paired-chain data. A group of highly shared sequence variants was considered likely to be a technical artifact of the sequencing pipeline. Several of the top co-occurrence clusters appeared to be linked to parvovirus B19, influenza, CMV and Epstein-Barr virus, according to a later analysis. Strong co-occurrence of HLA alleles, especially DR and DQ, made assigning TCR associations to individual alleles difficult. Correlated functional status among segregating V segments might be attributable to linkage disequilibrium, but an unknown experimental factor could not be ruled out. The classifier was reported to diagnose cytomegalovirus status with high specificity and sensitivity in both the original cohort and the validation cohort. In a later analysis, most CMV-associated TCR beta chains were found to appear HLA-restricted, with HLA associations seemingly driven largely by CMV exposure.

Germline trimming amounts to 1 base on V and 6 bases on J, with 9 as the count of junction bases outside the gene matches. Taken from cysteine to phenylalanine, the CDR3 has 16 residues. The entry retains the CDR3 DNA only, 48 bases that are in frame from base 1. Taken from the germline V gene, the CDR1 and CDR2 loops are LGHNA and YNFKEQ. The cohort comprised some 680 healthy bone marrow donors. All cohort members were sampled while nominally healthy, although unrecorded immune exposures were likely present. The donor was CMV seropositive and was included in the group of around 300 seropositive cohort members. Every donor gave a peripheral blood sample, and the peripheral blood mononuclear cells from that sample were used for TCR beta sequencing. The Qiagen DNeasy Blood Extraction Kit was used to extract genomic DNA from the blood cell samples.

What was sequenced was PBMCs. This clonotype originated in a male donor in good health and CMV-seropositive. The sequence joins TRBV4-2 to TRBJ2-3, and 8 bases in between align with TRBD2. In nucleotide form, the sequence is TGTGCCAGCAGCCAAGTAGGAACTAGCGGTGCCGATACGCAGTATTTT. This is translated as CASSQVGTSGADTQYF.